The clone carrying this T cell receptor beta chain was observed a handful of times. This record belongs to a study of T-cell reconstitution after alpha-beta-depleted transplantation in children. Unique molecular identifiers tagged the TCRbeta library. MiXCR was run by TCRdb on the PCR reads, yielding one entry per CDR3 protein. The sample lists hundreds of thousands of distinct CDR3 sequences, about 23% seen once, with 12% to 15% in the top ten. The CDR3 is 17 amino acids. Trimming pared 4 bases from V and 0 bases from J, leaving 19 bases between. CDR1 and CDR2 (germline): MNHEY, SVGAGI. The source material was PBMCs, mostly from graft donor cells, sampled 360 days after TCRalphabeta/CD19-depleted stem cell transplant. The J gene is TRBJ2-7, the V gene TRBV6-5; no clear D. This sequence originates from a boy in the first two years of life who had a stem cell transplant for acute myeloid leukemia, so the T cells may come from the graft donor. As DNA, the CDR3 is TGTGCCAGCAGTTCCCCTCTAATGGGGTTAGGCTCCTACGAGCAGTACTTC. Amino acids: CASSSPLMGLGSYEQYF.